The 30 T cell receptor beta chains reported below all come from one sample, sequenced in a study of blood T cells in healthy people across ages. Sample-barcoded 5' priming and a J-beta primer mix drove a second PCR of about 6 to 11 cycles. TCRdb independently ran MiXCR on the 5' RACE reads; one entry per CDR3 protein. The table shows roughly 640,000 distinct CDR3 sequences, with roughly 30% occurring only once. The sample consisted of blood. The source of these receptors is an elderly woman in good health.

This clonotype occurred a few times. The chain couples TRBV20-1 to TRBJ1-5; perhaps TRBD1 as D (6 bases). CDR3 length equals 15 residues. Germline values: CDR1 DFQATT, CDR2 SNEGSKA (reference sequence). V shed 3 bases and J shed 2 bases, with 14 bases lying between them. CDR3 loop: CSARDSRSGNQPQHF. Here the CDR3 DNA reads TGCAGTGCTAGGGACAGTCGCTCGGGCAATCAGCCCCAGCATTTT.

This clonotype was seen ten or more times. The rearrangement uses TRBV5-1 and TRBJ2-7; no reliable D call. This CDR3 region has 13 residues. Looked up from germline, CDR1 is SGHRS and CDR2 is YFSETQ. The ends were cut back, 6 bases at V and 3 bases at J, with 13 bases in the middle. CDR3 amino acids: CASNPLDGYEQYF. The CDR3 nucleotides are TGCGCCAGCAACCCTCTCGACGGCTACGAGCAGTACTTC. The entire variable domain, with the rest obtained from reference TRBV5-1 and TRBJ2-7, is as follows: KAGVTQTPRYLIKTRGQQVTLSCSPISGHRSVSWYQQTPGQGLQFLFEYFSETQRNKGNFPGRFSGRQFSNSRSEMNVSTLELGDSALYLCASNPLDGYEQYFGPGTRLTVT.

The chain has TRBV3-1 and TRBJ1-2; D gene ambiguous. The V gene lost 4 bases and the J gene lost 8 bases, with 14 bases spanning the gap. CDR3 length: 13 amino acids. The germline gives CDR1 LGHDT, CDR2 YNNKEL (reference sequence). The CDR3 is CASSPSGWEGYTF. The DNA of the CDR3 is TGTGCCAGCAGCCCCTCGGGCTGGGAGGGCTACACCTTC.

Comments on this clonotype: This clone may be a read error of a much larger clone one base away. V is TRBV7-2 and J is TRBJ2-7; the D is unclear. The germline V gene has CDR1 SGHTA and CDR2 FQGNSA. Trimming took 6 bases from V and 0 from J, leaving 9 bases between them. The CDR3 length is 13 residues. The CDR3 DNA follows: TGTGCCAGCAGGGAGCTGATCTCCTACGAGCAGTACTTC. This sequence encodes CASRELISYEQYF. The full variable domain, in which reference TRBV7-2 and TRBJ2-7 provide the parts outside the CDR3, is GAGVSQSPSNKVTEKGKDVELRCDPISGHTALYWYRQSLGQGLEFLIYFQGNSAPDKSGLPSDRFSAERTGGSVSTLTIQRTQQEDSAVYLCASRELISYEQYFGPGTRLTVT.

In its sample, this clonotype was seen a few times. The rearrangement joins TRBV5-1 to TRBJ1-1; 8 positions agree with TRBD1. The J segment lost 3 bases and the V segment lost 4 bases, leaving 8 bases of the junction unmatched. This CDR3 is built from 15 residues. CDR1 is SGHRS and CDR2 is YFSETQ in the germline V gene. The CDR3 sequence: CASSTSTGVDTEAFF. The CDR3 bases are TGCGCCAGCAGCACCTCGACAGGGGTGGACACTGAAGCTTTCTTT.

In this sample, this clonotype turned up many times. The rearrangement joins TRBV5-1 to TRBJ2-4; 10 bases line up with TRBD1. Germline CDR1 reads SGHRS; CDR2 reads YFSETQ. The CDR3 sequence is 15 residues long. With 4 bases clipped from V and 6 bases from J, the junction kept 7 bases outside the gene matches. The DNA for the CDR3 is TGCGCCAGCAGCCTGTCCGACAGGGGGCGAAACATTCAGTACTTC. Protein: CASSLSDRGRNIQYF. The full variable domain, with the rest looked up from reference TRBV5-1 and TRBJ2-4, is KAGVTQTPRYLIKTRGQQVTLSCSPISGHRSVSWYQQTPGQGLQFLFEYFSETQRNKGNFPGRFSGRQFSNSRSEMNVSTLELGDSALYLCASSLSDRGRNIQYFGAGTRLSVL.

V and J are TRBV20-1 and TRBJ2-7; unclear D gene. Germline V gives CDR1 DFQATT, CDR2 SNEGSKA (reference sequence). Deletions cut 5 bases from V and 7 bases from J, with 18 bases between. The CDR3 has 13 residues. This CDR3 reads CSALGNYWNEQYF. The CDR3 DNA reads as TGCAGTGCTCTTGGGAATTATTGGAATGAGCAGTACTTC.

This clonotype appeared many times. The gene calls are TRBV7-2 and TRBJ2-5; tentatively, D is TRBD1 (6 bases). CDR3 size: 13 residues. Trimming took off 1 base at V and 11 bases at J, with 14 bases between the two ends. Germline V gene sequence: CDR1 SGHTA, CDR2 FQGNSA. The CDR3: CASSLEVQGGQYF. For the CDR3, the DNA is TGTGCCAGCAGCTTAGAAGTACAGGGCGGTCAGTACTTC.

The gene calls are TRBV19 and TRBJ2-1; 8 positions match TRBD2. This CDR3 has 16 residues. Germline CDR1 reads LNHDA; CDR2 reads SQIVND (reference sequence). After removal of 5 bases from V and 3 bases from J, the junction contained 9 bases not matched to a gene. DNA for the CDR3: TGTGCCAGTAGTGTCGCGGGGGGTCGACTCTACAATGAGCAGTTCTTC. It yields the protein CASSVAGGRLYNEQFF.

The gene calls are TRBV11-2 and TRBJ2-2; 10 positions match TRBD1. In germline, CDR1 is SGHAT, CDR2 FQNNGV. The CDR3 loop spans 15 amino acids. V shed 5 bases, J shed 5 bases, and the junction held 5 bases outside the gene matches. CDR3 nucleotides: TGTGCCAGCAGCCTGGGGGACAGGGGAACCGGGGAGCTGTTTTTT. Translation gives CASSLGDRGTGELFF.

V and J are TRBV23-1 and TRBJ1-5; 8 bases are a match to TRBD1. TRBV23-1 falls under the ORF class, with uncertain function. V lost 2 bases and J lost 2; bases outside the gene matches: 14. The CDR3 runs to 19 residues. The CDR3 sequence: CASSQETTKQGERNQPQHF. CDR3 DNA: TGCGCCAGCAGTCAAGAAACGACTAAACAGGGGGAACGCAATCAGCCCCAGCATTTT.

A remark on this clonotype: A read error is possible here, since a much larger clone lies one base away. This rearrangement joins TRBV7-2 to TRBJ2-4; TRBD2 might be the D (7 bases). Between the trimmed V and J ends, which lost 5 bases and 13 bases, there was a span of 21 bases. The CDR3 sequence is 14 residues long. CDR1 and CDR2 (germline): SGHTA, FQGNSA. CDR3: CASSPAGGRREQYF. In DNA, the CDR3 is TGTGCCAGCAGCCCCGCCGGGGGGCGTAGGGAGCAGTACTTC.

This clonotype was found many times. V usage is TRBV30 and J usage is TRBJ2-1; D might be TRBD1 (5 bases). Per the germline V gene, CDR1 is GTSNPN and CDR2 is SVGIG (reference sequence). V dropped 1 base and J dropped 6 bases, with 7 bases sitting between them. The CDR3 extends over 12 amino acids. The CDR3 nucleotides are TGTGCCTGGAGTGGTCAGGGCAATGAGCAGTTCTTC. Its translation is CAWSGQGNEQFF.

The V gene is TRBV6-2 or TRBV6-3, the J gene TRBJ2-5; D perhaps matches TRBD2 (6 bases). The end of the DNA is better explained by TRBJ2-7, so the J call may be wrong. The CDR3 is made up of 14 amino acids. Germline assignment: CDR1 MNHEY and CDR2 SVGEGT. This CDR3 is CASKSGVRTYEQYF. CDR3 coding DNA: TGTGCCAGCAAATCGGGGGTAAGAACCTACGAGCAGTACTTC.

CDR3 sequence (DNA): TGTGCCAGCAGCCTAGACCCGGGCGACTCCTACAAGCAGTACTTC. It codes for CASSLDPGDSYKQYF. The rearrangement uses TRBV7-2 and TRBJ2-4; D ambiguous. V lost 5 bases and J lost 13, with 24 bases in between. The germline V gene encodes CDR1 SGHTA and CDR2 FQGNSA. The CDR3 is 15 residues long.

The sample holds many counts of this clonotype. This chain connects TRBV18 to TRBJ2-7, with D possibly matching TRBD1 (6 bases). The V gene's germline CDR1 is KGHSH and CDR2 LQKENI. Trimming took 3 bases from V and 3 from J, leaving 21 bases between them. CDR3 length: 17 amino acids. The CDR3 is CASSPSRALGAGYEQYF. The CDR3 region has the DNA TGTGCCAGCTCACCTTCTCGCGCGTTGGGGGCGGGCTACGAGCAGTACTTC.

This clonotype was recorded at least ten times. CDR3 DNA sequence: TGCGCCAGCAGCTCGCGAGGACAGGCACCCTACGAGCAGTACTTC. This encodes CASSSRGQAPYEQYF. The V gene is TRBV5-1, the J gene TRBJ2-7; TRBD1 agrees at 7 bases. This CDR3 has 15 residues. The ends lost 3 bases at V and 2 bases at J; junction bases unmatched: 8. Germline loops: CDR1 SGHRS, CDR2 YFSETQ.

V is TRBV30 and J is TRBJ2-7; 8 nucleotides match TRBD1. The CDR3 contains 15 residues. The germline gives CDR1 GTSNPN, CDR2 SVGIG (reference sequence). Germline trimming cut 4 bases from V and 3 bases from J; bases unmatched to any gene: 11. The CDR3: CAWNPPPGQGYEQYF. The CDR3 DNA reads TGTGCCTGGAACCCCCCCCCCGGACAGGGCTACGAGCAGTACTTC.

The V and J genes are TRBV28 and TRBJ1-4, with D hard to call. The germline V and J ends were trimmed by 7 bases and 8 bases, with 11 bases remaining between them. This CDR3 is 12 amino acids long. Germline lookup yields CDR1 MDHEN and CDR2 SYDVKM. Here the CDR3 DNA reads TGTGCCAGCATCCAATTTGGGGAAAAACTGTTTTTT. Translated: CASIQFGEKLFF. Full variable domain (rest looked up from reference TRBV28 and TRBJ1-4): DVKVTQSSRYLVKRTGEKVFLECVQDMDHENMFWYRQDPGLGLRLIYFSYDVKMKEKGDIPEGYSVSREKKERFSLILESASTNQTSMYLCASIQFGEKLFFGSGTQLSVL.

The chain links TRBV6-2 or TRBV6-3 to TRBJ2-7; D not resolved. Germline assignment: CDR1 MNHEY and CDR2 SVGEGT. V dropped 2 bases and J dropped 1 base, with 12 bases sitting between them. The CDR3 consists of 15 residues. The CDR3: CASSYEDAGSYEQYF. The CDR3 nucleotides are TGTGCCAGCAGTTACGAGGACGCCGGGTCCTACGAGCAGTACTTC.

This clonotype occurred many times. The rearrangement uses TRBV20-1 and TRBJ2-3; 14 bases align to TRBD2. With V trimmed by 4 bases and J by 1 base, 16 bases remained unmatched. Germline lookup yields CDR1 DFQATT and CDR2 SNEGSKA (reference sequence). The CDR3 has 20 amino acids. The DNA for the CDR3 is TGCAGTGCTACCTCCCTAAAGGGACTAGCGGGGGATCTCGGCACAGATACGCAGTATTTT. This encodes CSATSLKGLAGDLGTDTQYF.

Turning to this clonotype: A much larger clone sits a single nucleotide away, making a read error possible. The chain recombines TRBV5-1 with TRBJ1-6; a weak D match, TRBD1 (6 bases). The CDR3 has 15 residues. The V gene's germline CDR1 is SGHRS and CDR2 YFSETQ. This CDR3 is CASSLWGDIDSPPHF. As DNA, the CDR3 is TGCGCCAGCAGCTTGTGGGGGGACATTGATTCACCCCCCCACTTT.

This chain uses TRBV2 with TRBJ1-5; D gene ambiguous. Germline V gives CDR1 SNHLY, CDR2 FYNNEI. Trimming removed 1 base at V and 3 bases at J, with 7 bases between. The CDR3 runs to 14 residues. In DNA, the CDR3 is TGTGCCAGCAGTGAAGTCCAGACCAATCAGCCCCAGCATTTT. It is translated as CASSEVQTNQPQHF.

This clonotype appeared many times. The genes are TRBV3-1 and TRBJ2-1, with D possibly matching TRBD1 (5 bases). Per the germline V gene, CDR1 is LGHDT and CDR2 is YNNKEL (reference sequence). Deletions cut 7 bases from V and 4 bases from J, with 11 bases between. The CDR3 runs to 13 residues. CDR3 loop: CASKGLGYNEQFF. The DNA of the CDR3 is TGTGCCAGCAAGGGGTTGGGTTACAATGAGCAGTTCTTC.

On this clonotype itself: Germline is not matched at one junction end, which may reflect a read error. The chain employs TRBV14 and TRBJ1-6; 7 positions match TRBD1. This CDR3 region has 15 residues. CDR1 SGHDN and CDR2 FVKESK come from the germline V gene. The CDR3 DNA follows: TGTGCCAGCAGCCCTAGACAGGGAAGTAATTCACCCCCCCACTTT. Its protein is CASSPRQGSNSPPHF.

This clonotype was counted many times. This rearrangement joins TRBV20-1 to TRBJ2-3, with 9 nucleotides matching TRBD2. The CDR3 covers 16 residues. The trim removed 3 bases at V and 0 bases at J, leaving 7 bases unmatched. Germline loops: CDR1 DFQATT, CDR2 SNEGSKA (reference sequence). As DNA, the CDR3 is TGCAGTGCTAGCCCTGGGACTAGCACCAGCACAGATACGCAGTATTTT. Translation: CSASPGTSTSTDTQYF.

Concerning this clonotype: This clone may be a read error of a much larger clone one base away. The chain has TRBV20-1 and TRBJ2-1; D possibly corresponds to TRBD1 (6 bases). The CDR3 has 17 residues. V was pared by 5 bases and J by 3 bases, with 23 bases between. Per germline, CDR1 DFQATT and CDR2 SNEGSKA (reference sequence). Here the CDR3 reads CSAPKGGRLTLYNEQFF. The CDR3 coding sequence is TGCAGTGCTCCAAAAGGGGGACGACTTACGCTCTACAATGAGCAGTTCTTC.

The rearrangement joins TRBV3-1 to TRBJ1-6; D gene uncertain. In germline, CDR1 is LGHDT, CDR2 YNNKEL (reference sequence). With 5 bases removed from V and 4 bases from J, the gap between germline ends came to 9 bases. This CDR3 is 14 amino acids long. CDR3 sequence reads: CASSEERYNSPLHF. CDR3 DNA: TGTGCCAGCAGCGAGGAGAGGTATAATTCACCCCTCCACTTT. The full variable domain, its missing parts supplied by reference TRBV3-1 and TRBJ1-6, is DTAVSQTPKYLVTQMGNDKSIKCEQNLGHDTMYWYKQDSKKFLKIMFSYNNKELIINETVPNRFSPKSPDKAHLNLHINSLELGDSAVYFCASSEERYNSPLHFGNGTRLTVT.

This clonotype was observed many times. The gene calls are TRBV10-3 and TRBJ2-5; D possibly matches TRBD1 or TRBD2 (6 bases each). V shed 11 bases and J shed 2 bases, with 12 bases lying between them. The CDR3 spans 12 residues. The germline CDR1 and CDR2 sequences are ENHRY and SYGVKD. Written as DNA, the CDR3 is TGTGCCTCAAGGAGGGGGCAAGAGACCCAGTACTTC. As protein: CASRRGQETQYF.

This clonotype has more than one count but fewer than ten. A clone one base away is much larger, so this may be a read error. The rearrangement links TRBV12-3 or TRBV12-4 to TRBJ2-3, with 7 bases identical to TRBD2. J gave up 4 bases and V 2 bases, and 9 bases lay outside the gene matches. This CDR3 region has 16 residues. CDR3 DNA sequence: TGTGCCAGCAGTTTACGGGGGGACCGTAGCGCAGATACGCAGTATTTT. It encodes CASSLRGDRSADTQYF.